This T cell receptor beta chain was sequenced for a study of shared clonotypes between healthy human individuals. As for the study in general: Sampling drew on donors who were a couple of women and a few men aged 18 to 49.

Measured with immunoSEQ multiplex PCR; TCRdb has only the in-frame clones, and not every one. The sample yields about 2,500,000 clones, around nine tenths seen once. A note on this clone: Its cognate antigen is unknown.

Points from the study as a whole: As a rule, naive subsets had a larger estimated richness than memory subsets. When naive CD4 clonotypes were compared across four donors, 4% to 6.5% were shared.

Donors comprised only Caucasian adults living in Nashville, Tennessee. Material: naive CD4+ T cells sorted from blood. The sample's subset: CD45RA+ positively selected. This TCR came from a man in his late teens or twenties in good health.

CDR3 nucleotide sequence: TGTGCCAGCAGTCCAGAGAGATTAGGGCAGTACTTC. Its translation: CASSPERLGQYF. V is TRBV28 and J is TRBJ2-7; D call uncertain. Trimming left V 5 bases short and J 9 bases short, with 14 bases between. The germline gives CDR1 MDHEN, CDR2 SYDVKM. CDR3 length: 12 amino acids. The complete variable domain, with remaining parts taken from reference TRBV28 and TRBJ2-7, reads DVKVTQSSRYLVKRTGEKVFLECVQDMDHENMFWYRQDPGLGLRLIYFSYDVKMKEKGDIPEGYSVSREKKERFSLILESASTNQTSMYLCASSPERLGQYFGPGTRLTVT.